This paragraph covers one T cell receptor (beta chain) sequence. Its specificity is unknown. This CDR3 is built from 17 residues. CDR1 MNHNS and CDR2 SASEGT come from the germline V gene. V lost 4 bases, J lost 3 bases, and 9 bases stayed unmatched. PCR used 60 Vbeta primers and 13 Jbeta primers. Some clones are missing from TCRdb's copy, which holds only in-frame ones; the method was immunoSEQ multiplex PCR. The sample yields over 200,000 clones, 70% seen once. The data derive from a study of cytomegalovirus exposure and HLA in healthy donors. Study-wide context: Within an early data release were tens of millions of unique TCRs drawn from HLA-typed donors. Study-wide points: HLA alleles showed associations with some 17,000 TCR beta sequences in a later analysis, at a 0.05 false discovery rate. Cytomegalovirus status was reportedly diagnosed by the classifier with high sensitivity and specificity. A further, later analysis showed that HLA-associated TCR beta chains (compared with equally common others) were more clonally expanded.

The V gene is TRBV6-1, the J gene TRBJ1-5; 10 positions match TRBD1. Sequencing used PBMCs. The sequence was collected from a man aged 35-49 years in good health and CMV-seropositive. CDR3 protein: CASSAQVGQGNNQPQHF. The DNA of the CDR3 is TGTGCCAGCAGTGCCCAAGTGGGACAGGGGAACAATCAGCCCCAGCATTTT.